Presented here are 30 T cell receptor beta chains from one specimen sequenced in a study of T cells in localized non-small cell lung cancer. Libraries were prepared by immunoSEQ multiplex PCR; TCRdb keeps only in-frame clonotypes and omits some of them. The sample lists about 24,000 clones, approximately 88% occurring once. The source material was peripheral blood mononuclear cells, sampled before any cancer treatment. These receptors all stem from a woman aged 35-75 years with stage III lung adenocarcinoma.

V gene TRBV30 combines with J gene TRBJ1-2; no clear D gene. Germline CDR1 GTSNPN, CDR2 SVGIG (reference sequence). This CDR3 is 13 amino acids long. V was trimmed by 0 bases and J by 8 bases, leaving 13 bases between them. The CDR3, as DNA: TGTGCCTGGAGTGTCGGGCAGGTTAACGGCTACACCTTC. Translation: CAWSVGQVNGYTF.

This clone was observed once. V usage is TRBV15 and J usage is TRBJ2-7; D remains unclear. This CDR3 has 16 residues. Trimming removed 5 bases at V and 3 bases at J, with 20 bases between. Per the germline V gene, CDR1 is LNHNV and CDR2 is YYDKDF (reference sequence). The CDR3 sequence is CATSHRPRNVVYEQYF. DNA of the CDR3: TGTGCCACCAGCCACCGCCCTAGGAACGTAGTCTACGAGCAGTACTTC.

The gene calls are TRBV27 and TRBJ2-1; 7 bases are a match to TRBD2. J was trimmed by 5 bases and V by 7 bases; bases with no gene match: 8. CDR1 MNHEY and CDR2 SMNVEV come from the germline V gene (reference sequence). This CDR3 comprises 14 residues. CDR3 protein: CASKALARHNEQFF. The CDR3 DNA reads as TGTGCCAGCAAAGCACTAGCGAGGCACAATGAGCAGTTCTTC.

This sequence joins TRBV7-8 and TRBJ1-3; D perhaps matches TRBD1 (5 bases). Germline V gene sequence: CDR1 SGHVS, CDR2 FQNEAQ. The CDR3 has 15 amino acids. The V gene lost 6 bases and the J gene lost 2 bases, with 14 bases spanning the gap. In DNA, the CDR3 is TGTGCCAGCAGGGAACGGGACTTGCCTGGAAACACCATATATTTT. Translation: CASRERDLPGNTIYF.

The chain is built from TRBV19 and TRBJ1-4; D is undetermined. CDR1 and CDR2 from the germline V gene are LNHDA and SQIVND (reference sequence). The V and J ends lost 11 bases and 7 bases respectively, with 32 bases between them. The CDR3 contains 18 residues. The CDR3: CAPAGGSRAFSWCEKLFF. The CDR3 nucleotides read TGTGCCCCGGCCGGAGGGAGTCGGGCCTTTTCGTGGTGTGAAAAACTGTTTTTT.

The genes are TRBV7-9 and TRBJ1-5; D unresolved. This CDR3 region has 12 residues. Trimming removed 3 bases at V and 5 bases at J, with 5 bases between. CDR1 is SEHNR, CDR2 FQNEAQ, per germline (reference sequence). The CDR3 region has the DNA TGTGCCAGCAGCTTTGGGGATCAGCCCCAGCATTTT. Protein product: CASSFGDQPQHF. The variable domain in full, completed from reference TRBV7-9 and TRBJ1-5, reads DTGVSQNPRHKITKRGQNVTFRCDPISEHNRLYWYRQTLGQGPEFLTYFQNEAQLEKSRLLSDRFSAERPKGSFSTLEIQRTEQGDSAMYLCASSFGDQPQHFGDGTRLSIL.

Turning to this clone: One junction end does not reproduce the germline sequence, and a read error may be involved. In DNA, the CDR3 is TGTGACAGCAGCTTAGGACAGGCTGAGCGCTCTGGAAACACCATATATTTT. This sequence encodes CDSSLGQAERSGNTIYF. The V call is TRBV13, the J call TRBJ1-3, with 7 bases that match TRBD1. The CDR3 spans 17 residues. Per the germline V gene, CDR1 is PRHDT and CDR2 is FYEKMQ (reference sequence).

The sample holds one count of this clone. The CDR3 region is CSESRGDTQYF. For the CDR3, the DNA is TGCAGTGAAAGTAGGGGCGATACGCAGTATTTT. The gene calls are TRBV20-1 and TRBJ2-3, with D possibly matching TRBD1 (5 bases). Germline values: CDR1 DFQATT, CDR2 SNEGSKA (reference sequence). The CDR3 contains 11 residues. V lost 7 bases to trimming and J lost 6 bases, with 11 bases between them.

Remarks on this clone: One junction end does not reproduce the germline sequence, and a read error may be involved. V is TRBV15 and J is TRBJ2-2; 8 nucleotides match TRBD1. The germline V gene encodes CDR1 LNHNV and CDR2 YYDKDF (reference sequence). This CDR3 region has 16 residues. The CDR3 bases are TGTGCCACCAGCGGAGACAGGGGTGAATATACCGGGGAGCTGTTTTTT. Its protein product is CATSGDRGEYTGELFF.

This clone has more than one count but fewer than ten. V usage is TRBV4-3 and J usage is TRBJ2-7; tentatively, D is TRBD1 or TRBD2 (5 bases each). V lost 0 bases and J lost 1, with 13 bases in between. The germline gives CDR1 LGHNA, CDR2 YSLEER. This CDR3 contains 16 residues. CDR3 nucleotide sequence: TGCGCCAGCAGCCAAGATAATCGGGGCAGGTCCTACGAGCAGTACTTC. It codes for CASSQDNRGRSYEQYF.

CDR3 loop: CASSLAVGQRHYGYTF. DNA of the CDR3: TGTGCCAGCAGCTTAGCCGTGGGACAGCGTCACTATGGCTACACCTTC. The gene calls are TRBV7-2 and TRBJ1-2; 7 bases match TRBD1. The CDR3 is made up of 16 amino acids. The trim removed 0 bases at V and 3 bases at J, leaving 7 bases unmatched. Germline V gives CDR1 SGHTA, CDR2 FQGNSA.

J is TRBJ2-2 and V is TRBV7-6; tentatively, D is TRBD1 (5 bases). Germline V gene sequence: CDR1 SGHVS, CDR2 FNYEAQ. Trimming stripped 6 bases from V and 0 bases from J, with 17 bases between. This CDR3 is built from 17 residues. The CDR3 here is CASSLDQGFANTGELFF. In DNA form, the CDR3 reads TGTGCCAGCAGTTTGGATCAGGGTTTTGCGAACACCGGGGAGCTGTTTTTT. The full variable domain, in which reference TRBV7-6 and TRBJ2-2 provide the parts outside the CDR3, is GAGVSQSPRYKVTKRGQDVALRCDPISGHVSLYWYRQALGQGPEFLTYFNYEAQQDKSGLPNDRFSAERPEGSISTLTIQRTEQRDSAMYRCASSLDQGFANTGELFFGEGSRLTVL.

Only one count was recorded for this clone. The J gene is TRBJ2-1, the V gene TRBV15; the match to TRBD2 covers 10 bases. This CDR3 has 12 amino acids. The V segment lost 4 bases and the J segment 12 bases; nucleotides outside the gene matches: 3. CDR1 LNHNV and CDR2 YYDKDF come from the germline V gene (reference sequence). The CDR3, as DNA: TGTGCCACCAGCATAGCGGGGGGTTGGCAGTTCTTC. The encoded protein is CATSIAGGWQFF.

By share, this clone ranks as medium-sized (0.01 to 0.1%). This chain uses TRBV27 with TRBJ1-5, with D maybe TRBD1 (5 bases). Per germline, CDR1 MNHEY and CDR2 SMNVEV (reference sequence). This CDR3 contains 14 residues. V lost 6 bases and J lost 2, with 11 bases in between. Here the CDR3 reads CASSTGIGNQPQHF. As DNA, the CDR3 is TGTGCCAGCAGCACAGGAATTGGCAATCAGCCCCAGCATTTT.

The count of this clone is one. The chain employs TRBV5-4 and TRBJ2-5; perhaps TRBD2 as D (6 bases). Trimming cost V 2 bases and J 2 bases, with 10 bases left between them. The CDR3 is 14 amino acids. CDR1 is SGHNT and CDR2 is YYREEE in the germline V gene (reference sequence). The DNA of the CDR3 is TGTGCCAGCAGCTTTGGGCTAGCGCAAGAGACCCAGTACTTC. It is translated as CASSFGLAQETQYF. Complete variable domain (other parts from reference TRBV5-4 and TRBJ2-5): ETGVTQSPTHLIKTRGQQVTLRCSSQSGHNTVSWYQQALGQGPQFIFQYYREEENGRGNFPPRFSGLQFPNYSSELNVNALELDDSALYLCASSFGLAQETQYFGPGTRLLVL.

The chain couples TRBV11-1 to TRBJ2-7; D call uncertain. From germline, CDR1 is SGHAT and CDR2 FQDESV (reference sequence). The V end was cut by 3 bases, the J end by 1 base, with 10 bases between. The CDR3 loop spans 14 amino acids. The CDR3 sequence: CASSFGIGSYEQYF. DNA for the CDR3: TGTGCCAGCAGCTTTGGGATAGGGTCCTACGAGCAGTACTTC.

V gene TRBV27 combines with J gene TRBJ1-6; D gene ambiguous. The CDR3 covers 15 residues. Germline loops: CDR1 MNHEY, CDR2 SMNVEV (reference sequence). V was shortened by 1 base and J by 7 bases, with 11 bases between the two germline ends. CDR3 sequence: CASSLYGLGNSPLHF. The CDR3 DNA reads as TGTGCCAGCAGTTTATATGGTCTGGGGAATTCACCCCTCCACTTT.

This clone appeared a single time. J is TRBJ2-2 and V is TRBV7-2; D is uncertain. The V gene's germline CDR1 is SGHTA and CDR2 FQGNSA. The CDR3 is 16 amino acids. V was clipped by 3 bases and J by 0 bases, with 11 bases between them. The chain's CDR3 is CASSFWRQANTGELFF. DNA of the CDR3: TGTGCCAGCAGCTTTTGGCGGCAAGCGAACACCGGGGAGCTGTTTTTT.

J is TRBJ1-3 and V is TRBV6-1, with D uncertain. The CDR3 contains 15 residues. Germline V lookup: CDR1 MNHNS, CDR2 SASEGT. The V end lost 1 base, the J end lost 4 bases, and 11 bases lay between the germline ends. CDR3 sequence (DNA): TGTGCCAGCAGTGAAGTCGGAGTTTCAGGAAACACCATATATTTT. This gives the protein CASSEVGVSGNTIYF.

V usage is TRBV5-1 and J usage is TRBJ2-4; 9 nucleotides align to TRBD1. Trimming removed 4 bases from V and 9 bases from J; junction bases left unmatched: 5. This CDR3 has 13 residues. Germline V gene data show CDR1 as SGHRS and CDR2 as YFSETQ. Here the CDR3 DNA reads TGCGCCAGCAGCCCCACAGGGGGCGGCATTCAGTACTTC. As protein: CASSPTGGGIQYF.

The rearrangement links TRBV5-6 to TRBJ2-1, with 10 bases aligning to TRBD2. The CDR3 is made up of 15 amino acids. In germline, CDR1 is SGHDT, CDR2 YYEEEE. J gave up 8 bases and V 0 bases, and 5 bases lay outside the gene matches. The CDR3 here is CASSLVSGGAYEQFF. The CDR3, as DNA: TGTGCCAGCAGCTTGGTAAGCGGGGGGGCTTATGAGCAGTTCTTC.

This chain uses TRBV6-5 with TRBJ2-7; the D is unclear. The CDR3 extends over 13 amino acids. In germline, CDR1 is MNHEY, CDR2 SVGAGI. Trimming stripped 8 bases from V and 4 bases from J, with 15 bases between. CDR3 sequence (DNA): TGTGCCAGCGGCCCGGGTGCCAGTTACGAGCAGTACTTC. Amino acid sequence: CASGPGASYEQYF.

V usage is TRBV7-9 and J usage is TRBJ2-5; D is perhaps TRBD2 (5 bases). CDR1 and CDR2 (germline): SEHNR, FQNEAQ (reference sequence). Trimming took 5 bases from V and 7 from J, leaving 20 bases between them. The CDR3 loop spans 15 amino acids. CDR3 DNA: TGTGCCAGCAGCGAGGGTGGCAGAGACTTGGGGACCCAGTACTTC. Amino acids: CASSEGGRDLGTQYF.

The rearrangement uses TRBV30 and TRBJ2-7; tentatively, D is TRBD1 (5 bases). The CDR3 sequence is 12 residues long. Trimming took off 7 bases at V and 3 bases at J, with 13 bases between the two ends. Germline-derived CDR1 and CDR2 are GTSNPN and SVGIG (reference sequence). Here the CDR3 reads CASRKGIYEQYF. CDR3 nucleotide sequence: TGTGCCTCACGGAAGGGGATCTACGAGCAGTACTTC.

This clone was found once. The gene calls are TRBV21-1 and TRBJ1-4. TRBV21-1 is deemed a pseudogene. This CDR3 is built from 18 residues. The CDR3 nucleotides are TGTGCCAGCAGCAAATTTCTCCCTAATTCGGGCAGAAGGGAAAAACTGTTTTTT. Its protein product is CASSKFLPNSGRREKLFF.

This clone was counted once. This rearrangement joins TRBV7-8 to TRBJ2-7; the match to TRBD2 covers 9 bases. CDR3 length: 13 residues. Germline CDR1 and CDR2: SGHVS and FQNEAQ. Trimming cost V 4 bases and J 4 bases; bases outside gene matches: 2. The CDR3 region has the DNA TGTGCCAGCAGCTCTAGCGGGAAGTACGAGCAGTACTTC. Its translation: CASSSSGKYEQYF.

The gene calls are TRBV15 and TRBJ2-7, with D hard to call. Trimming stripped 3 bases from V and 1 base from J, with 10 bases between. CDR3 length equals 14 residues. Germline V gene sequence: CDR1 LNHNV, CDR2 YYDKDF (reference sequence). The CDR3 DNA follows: TGTGCCACCAGCAGCACAAGACCATCCTACGAGCAGTACTTC. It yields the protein CATSSTRPSYEQYF.

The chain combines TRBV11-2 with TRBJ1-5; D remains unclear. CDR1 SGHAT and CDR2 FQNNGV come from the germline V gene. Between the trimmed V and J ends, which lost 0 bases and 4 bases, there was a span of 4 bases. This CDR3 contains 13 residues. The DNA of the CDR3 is TGTGCCAGCAGCTTAGACCTAAATCAGCCCCAGCATTTT. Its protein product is CASSLDLNQPQHF.

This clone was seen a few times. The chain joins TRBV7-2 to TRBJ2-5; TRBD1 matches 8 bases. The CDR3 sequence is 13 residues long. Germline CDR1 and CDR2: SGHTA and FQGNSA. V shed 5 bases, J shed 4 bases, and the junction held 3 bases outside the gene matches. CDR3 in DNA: TGTGCCAGCAGCACCGACAGGGGAGAGACCCAGTACTTC. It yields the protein CASSTDRGETQYF.

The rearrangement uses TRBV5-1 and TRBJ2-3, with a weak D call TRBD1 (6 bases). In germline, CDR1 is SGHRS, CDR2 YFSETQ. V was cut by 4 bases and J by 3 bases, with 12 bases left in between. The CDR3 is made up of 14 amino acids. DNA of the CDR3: TGCGCCAGCAGCGAGGACAGCCCGACAGATACGCAGTATTTT. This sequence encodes CASSEDSPTDTQYF.